This TCR beta chain is drawn from a study of T cells in Graves' hyperthyroidism and ophthalmopathy. This clonotype was recorded many times. The target antigen is unknown. TCR beta CDR3 sequences were amplified from RNA transcripts. A set of HTBI primers served as the primers for a first-round RT-PCR of the TCR CDR3. TCRdb reanalysed the multiplex PCR reads using MiXCR and keeps one entry per CDR3 protein. The sample records about 740,000 distinct CDR3 sequences, 13% to 15% being singletons. The CDR3 is 15 residues long. The germline V and J ends were trimmed by 0 bases and 5 bases, with 15 bases remaining between them. In germline, CDR1 is DFQATT, CDR2 SNEGSKA (reference sequence). Study findings and constraints: In the blood, most expanded thyroid clonotypes above 0.001 appeared as well. Ophthalmopathy was model-predicted a median around 6.1 months pre-onset.

This chain uses TRBV20-1 with TRBJ2-3; D is unresolved. The source of this sequence is a woman aged 18 to 35 with Graves' hyperthyroidism. Input material: blood. In DNA, the CDR3 is TGCAGTGCTAGAGATTCGCAGATACGGCTAGATACGCAGTATTTT. This translates into CSARDSQIRLDTQYF.